The 19 T cell receptor beta chains listed next were all sequenced from one sample in a study of CD8+CD57+ T cells in acquired aplastic anemia. Template material for TCR beta VDJ and CDR3 profiling consisted of genomic DNA. MiXCR was run by TCRdb on the reads, yielding one entry per CDR3 protein. Seen here are roughly 200,000 distinct CDR3 sequences, under 65% observed once, and the top ten hold approximately 30%. The sequencing sample was made of sorted CD4+, CD8+, or CD8+CD57+ T cells (not recorded which) from PBMCs. These receptors were obtained from a human donor in good health.

This clonotype occurred a few times. V gene TRBV24-1 combines with J gene TRBJ1-6, with D possibly being TRBD1 (6 bases). Deletions cut 7 bases from V and 7 bases from J, with 10 bases between. CDR3 length: 13 residues. Per the germline V gene, CDR1 is KGHDR and CDR2 is SFDVKD. The CDR3 DNA is TGTGCCACCAGCCAGGGGAACAATTCACCCCTCCACTTT. As protein: CATSQGNNSPLHF.

The chain links TRBV19 to TRBJ2-3; TRBD1 matches at 9 bases. The J segment lost 3 bases and the V segment lost 4 bases, leaving 2 bases of the junction unmatched. The germline V gene encodes CDR1 LNHDA and CDR2 SQIVND (reference sequence). This CDR3 is 14 amino acids long. The CDR3 protein is CASSRDRVTDTQYF. CDR3 bases: TGTGCCAGTAGTAGGGACAGGGTAACAGATACGCAGTATTTT.

In this sample, this clonotype turned up many times. The chain uses TRBV28 and TRBJ2-2, with 8 bases aligning to TRBD1. With 5 bases clipped from V and 1 base from J, the junction kept 6 bases outside the gene matches. The CDR3 is made up of 16 amino acids. Germline CDR1 is MDHEN and CDR2 is SYDVKM. The DNA for the CDR3 is TGTGCCAGCAGTAGGGCGGGACAGGAGAACACCGGGGAGCTGTTTTTT. Encoded protein: CASSRAGQENTGELFF.

The chain uses TRBV24-1 and TRBJ2-3; either TRBD1 or TRBD2 may supply D (6 bases each). Germline V gene sequence: CDR1 KGHDR, CDR2 SFDVKD. V lost 4 bases, J lost 5 bases, and 12 bases lay in between. The CDR3 loop spans 14 amino acids. The CDR3 reads CATSDRLGGDTQYF. The CDR3 nucleotides are TGTGCCACCAGTGACCGACTAGGGGGAGATACGCAGTATTTT.

V is TRBV7-6 and J is TRBJ1-4, with D possibly matching TRBD1 (5 bases). Germline V lookup: CDR1 SGHVS, CDR2 FNYEAQ. The CDR3 contains 13 residues. Trimming pared 5 bases from V and 5 bases from J, leaving 9 bases between. CDR3 in DNA: TGTGCCAGCAGCAAGGGACGGAATGAAAAACTGTTTTTT. Its protein is CASSKGRNEKLFF.

This clonotype has just one count. V gene TRBV10-3 combines with J gene TRBJ2-3; D not certain. This CDR3 comprises 15 residues. V lost 3 bases to trimming and J lost 4 bases, with 14 bases between them. The germline gives CDR1 ENHRY, CDR2 SYGVKD. The CDR3 DNA sequence: TGTGCCATCAGTGAAGTCTCCAAATCTCCAGATACGCAGTATTTT. Its protein is CAISEVSKSPDTQYF.

This clonotype was seen more than once but under ten times. The gene calls are TRBV5-1 and TRBJ2-2, with a possible D match to TRBD2 (6 bases). Germline V gene data show CDR1 as SGHRS and CDR2 as YFSETQ. Deletions cut 3 bases from V and 1 base from J, with 7 bases between. The CDR3 is 14 amino acids. This CDR3 is CASSWGVNTGELFF. CDR3 DNA sequence: TGCGCCAGCAGCTGGGGGGTGAACACCGGGGAGCTGTTTTTT.

Only a few counts were recorded for this clonotype. The chain is built from TRBV12-3 or TRBV12-4 and TRBJ1-2; 8 nucleotides agree with TRBD1. There are 12 residues in the CDR3. Germline trimming cut 3 bases from V and 6 bases from J; bases unmatched to any gene: 0. CDR3 nucleotide sequence: TGTGCCAGCAGTTTGGACAGGGATGGCTACACCTTC. It is translated as CASSLDRDGYTF.

V and J are TRBV7-3 and TRBJ2-3; 7 nucleotides match TRBD2. The V gene's germline CDR1 is SGHTA and CDR2 FQGTGA. The CDR3 sequence is 14 residues long. V was pared by 4 bases and J by 11 bases, with 12 bases of the junction left unmatched. Written as DNA, the CDR3 is TGTGCCAGCAGCTGGGTCGGGGGGAATAATGAGCAGTATTTT. Translation: CASSWVGGNNEQYF.

Here the CDR3 DNA reads TGTGCCACCAGCAGAGATTCGGGAGTTTCCTACAATGAGCAGTTCTTC. Translating it yields CATSRDSGVSYNEQFF. The genes are TRBV15 and TRBJ2-1; a weak D match, TRBD2 (6 bases). Trimming left V 0 bases short and J 1 base short, with 10 bases between. In germline, CDR1 is LNHNV, CDR2 YYDKDF (reference sequence). The CDR3 sequence is 16 residues long.

The J gene is TRBJ2-2, the V gene TRBV12-3 or TRBV12-4; no firm D call. V lost 3 bases and J lost 5, with 4 bases in between. The CDR3 covers 12 residues. For the CDR3, the DNA is TGTGCCAGCAGTTTTGGAACCGGGGAGCTGTTTTTT. It is translated as CASSFGTGELFF.

J is TRBJ1-2 and V is TRBV10-3; 7 bases are shared with TRBD1. V was pared by 8 bases and J by 8 bases, with 14 bases of the junction left unmatched. The CDR3 covers 14 residues. CDR1 and CDR2 from the germline V gene are ENHRY and SYGVKD. The CDR3 DNA reads TGTGCCATCGGTCTCCGGGACAGTGAGTACGGCTACACCTTC. Encoded protein: CAIGLRDSEYGYTF.

This chain connects TRBV5-1 to TRBJ2-7; 8 bases agree with TRBD2. Germline V gene sequence: CDR1 SGHRS, CDR2 YFSETQ. V shed 1 base and J 7 bases; nucleotides not matched to a gene: 7. The CDR3 runs to 14 residues. The CDR3 sequence is CASSLSGGPGEQYF. CDR3 DNA sequence: TGCGCCAGCAGCTTGTCGGGAGGGCCGGGTGAGCAGTACTTC.

This clonotype was seen repeatedly, ten times or more. The chain joins TRBV5-1 to TRBJ2-7; the D is unclear. The CDR3 has 13 residues. The germline CDR1 and CDR2 sequences are SGHRS and YFSETQ. Deletions cut 2 bases from V and 0 bases from J, with 6 bases between. CDR3 sequence: CASSFLSSYEQYF. The CDR3 coding sequence is TGCGCCAGCAGCTTTTTATCCTCCTACGAGCAGTACTTC.

The genes are TRBV7-2 and TRBJ2-7; 10 nucleotides match TRBD1. The length of the CDR3 is 14 residues. Trimming removed 3 bases from V and 4 bases from J; junction bases left unmatched: 3. Germline CDR1 reads SGHTA; CDR2 reads FQGNSA. The CDR3 coding sequence is TGTGCCAGCAGCTTTCGACAGGGGGCGTACGAGCAGTACTTC. Translated, it gives CASSFRQGAYEQYF.

This chain joins TRBV9 and TRBJ1-1; unclear D gene. V lost 0 bases, J lost 7 bases, and 7 bases lay in between. The germline gives CDR1 SGDLS, CDR2 YYNGEE. The CDR3 totals 12 residues. As DNA, the CDR3 is TGTGCCAGCAGCGTAGCAGAGGGTGAAGCTTTCTTT. The encoded protein is CASSVAEGEAFF.

This clonotype was detected only a few times. DNA for the CDR3: TGCAGTGCTAAACTAGCGGCCCACGAGCAGTTCTTC. Amino acid sequence: CSAKLAAHEQFF. V and J are TRBV20-1 and TRBJ2-1; 8 bases map to TRBD2. V shed 4 bases, J shed 10 bases, and the junction held 6 bases outside the gene matches. The CDR3 spans 12 residues. CDR1 and CDR2 (germline): DFQATT, SNEGSKA (reference sequence).

This clonotype came up once. Relative to the germline gene, one junction end is altered; a read error may explain this. The V gene is TRBV7-8, the J gene TRBJ2-5; no clear D gene. The CDR3 covers 12 residues. Per the germline V gene, CDR1 is SGHVS and CDR2 is FQNEAQ. CDR3 protein: CASSPKPETQYF. Written as DNA, the CDR3 is TGTGCCAGCAGCCCCAAACCAGAGACACAGTACTTC.

The chain combines TRBV10-3 with TRBJ1-5; D might be TRBD1 (5 bases). Germline V gene sequence: CDR1 ENHRY, CDR2 SYGVKD. This CDR3 spans 14 amino acids. Trimming removed 6 bases from V and 1 base from J, with 10 bases in between. The CDR3 coding sequence is TGTGCCATCAGGGGGTCAGGGAGCAATCAGCCCCAGCATTTT. Translated, it gives CAIRGSGSNQPQHF.